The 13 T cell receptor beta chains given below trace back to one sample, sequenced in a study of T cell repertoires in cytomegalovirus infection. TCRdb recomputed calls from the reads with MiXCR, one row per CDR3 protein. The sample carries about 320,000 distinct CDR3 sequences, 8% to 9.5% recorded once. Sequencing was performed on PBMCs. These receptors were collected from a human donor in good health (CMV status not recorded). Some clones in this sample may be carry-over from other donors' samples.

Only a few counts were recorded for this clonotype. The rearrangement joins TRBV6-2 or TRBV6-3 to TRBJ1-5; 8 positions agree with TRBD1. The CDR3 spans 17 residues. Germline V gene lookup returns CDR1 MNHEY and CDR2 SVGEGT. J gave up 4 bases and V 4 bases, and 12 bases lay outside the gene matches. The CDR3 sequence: CASSFSGTRGQNQPQHF. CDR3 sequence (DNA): TGTGCCAGCAGTTTCAGCGGGACCAGGGGGCAAAATCAGCCCCAGCATTTT.

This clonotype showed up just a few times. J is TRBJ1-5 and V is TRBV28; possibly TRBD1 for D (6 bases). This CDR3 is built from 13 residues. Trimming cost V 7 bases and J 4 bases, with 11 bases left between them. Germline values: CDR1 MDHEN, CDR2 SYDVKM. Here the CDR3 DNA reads TGTGCCAGCATCAGGGGTACGAATCAGCCCCAGCATTTT. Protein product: CASIRGTNQPQHF. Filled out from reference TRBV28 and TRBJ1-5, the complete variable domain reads DVKVTQSSRYLVKRTGEKVFLECVQDMDHENMFWYRQDPGLGLRLIYFSYDVKMKEKGDIPEGYSVSREKKERFSLILESASTNQTSMYLCASIRGTNQPQHFGDGTRLSIL.

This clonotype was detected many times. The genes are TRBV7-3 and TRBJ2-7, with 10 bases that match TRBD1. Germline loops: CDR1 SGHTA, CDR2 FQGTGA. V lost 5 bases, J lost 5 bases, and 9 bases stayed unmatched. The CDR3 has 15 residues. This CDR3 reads CASSADRGRINEQYF. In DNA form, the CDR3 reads TGTGCCAGCAGCGCCGACAGGGGGCGCATCAACGAGCAGTACTTC.

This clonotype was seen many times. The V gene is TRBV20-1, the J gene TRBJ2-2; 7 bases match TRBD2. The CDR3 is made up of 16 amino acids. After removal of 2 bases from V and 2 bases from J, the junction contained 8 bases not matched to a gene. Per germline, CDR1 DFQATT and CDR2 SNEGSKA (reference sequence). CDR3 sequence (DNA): TGCAGTGCTAGACCTTGGGGGGGACCCAACACCGGGGAGCTGTTTTTT. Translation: CSARPWGGPNTGELFF.

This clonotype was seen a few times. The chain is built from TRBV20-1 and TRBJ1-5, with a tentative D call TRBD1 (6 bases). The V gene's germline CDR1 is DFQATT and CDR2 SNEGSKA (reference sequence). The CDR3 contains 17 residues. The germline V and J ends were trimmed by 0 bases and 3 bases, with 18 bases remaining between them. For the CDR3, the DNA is TGCAGTGCTAGAGATCGGCGGGACATACGGACCAATCAGCCCCAGCATTTT. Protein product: CSARDRRDIRTNQPQHF.

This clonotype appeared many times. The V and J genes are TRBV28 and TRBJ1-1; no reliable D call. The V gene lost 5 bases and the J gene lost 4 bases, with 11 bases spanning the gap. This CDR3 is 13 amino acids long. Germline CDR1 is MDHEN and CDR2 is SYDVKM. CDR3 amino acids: CASSVPGVTEAFF. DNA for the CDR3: TGTGCCAGCAGTGTACCGGGTGTCACTGAAGCTTTCTTT.

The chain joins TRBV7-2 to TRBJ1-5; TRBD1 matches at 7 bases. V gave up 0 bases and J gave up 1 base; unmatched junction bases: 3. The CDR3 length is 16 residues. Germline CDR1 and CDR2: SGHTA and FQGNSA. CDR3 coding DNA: TGTGCCAGCAGCTTAGCTCCCAGGGGGAGCAATCAGCCCCAGCATTTT. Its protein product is CASSLAPRGSNQPQHF.

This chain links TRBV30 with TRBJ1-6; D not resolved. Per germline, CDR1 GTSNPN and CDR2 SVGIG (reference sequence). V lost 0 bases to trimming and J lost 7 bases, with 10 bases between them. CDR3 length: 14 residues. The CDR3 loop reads CAWSVRGRNSPLHF. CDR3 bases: TGTGCCTGGAGTGTACGAGGGCGGAATTCACCCCTCCACTTT.

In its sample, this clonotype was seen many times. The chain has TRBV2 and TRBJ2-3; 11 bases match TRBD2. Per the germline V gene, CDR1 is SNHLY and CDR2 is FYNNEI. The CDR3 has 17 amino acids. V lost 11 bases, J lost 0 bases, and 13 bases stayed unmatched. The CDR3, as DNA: TGTGCCCTCTGGGGGACTAGCGGAACATCTAGCACAGATACGCAGTATTTT. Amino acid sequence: CALWGTSGTSSTDTQYF.

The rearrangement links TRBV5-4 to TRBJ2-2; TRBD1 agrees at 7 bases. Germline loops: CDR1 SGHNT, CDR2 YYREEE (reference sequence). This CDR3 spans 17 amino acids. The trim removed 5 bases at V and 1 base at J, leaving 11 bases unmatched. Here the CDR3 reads CASRPNPRDRNTGELFF. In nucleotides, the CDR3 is TGTGCCAGCAGACCCAACCCTCGGGACAGGAACACCGGGGAGCTGTTTTTT.

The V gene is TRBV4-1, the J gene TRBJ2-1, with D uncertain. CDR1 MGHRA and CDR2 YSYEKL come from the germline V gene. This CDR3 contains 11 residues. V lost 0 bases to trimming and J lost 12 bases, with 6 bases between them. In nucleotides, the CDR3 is TGCGCCAGCAGCCAAGACTATGGGCAGTTCTTC. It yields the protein CASSQDYGQFF.

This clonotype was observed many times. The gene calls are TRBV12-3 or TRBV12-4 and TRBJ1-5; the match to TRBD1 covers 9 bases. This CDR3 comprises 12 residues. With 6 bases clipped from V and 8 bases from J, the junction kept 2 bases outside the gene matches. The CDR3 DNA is TGTGCCAGCAGCGACAGGGGGAAGCCCCAGCATTTT. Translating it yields CASSDRGKPQHF.

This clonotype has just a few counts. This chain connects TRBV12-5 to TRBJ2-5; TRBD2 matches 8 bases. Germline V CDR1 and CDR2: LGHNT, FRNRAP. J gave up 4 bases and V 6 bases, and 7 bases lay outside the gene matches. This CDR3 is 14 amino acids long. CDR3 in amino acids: CASGAGLVGETQYF. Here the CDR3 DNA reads TGTGCTAGTGGGGCGGGACTAGTCGGAGAGACCCAGTACTTC.